This TCR beta chain originates from a study of cytomegalovirus exposure and HLA in healthy donors. Across the study: Earlier, some 180 million T cells were analyzed, and around 100 million unique TCR beta sequences were found among them.

On this clone: Its cognate antigen is unknown.

V lost 2 bases to trimming and J lost 1 base, with 5 bases between them. From germline, CDR1 is SGHTA and CDR2 FQGTGA. The CDR3 length is 13 residues. Study-wide points: Association of roughly 17,000 TCR beta sequences with HLA alleles was found at 0.05 false discovery rate in a later analysis. Rare TCR sequences dominated, though some public TCRs recurred in many donors.

PCR involved 60 Vbeta and 13 Jbeta primers. How the authors handled the data: Counted up in a later analysis, unique TCR beta chains came to about 80 million, with around 12 million shared. Some clones are missing from TCRdb's copy, which holds only in-frame ones; the method was immunoSEQ multiplex PCR. The V and J calls and the clone size are those of that table, but D and trimming were determined from the DNA. There are roughly 150,000 clones in the sample; about 84% occur only once, and 3% to 4% lies in the top ten. V is TRBV7-3 and J is TRBJ1-1, with no clear D. Sample: PBMCs. This receptor was taken from a male donor in good health and CMV-seronegative. The CDR3 region has the DNA TGTGCCAGCAGCTTACAGAAGAACACTGAAGCTTTCTTT. Translated, it gives CASSLQKNTEAFF.